One T cell receptor beta chain is described in this entry. Its antigen remains unknown. Samples were taken several times over chemoradiotherapy. The sample belongs to a study of chemoradiotherapy in HPV16-positive cancers. Findings and caveats of the study: Only a couple of HPV16-positive patients supplied the functional HPV-specificity definition. For HPV16-positive patients, expanding HPV-responsive T cells associated with longer recurrence-free survival. Candidate HPV-specific clones and E7-related TCR motifs grew in tumor during treatment.

Libraries were prepared by immunoSEQ multiplex PCR; TCRdb keeps only in-frame clonotypes and omits some of them. This table has about 68,000 clones, roughly 86% appearing once. This material consisted of blood, taken from a patient who underwent chemoradiotherapy. This sequence was found in a human donor with HPV-associated anogenital cancer.

The CDR3 is CASSPRTGDGYTF. CDR3 in DNA: TGTGCCAGCTCACCAAGGACAGGGGATGGCTACACCTTC. The rearrangement uses TRBV18 and TRBJ1-2, with 9 bases matching TRBD1. Germline CDR1 KGHSH, CDR2 LQKENI. J gave up 6 bases and V 2 bases, and 1 base lay outside the gene matches. This CDR3 has 13 amino acids.